What follows describes a single TCR beta chain. The antigen remains undetermined. This specimen belongs to a study of blood T cells in healthy people across ages. Together with a sample-barcoded 5' primer, a J-beta primer mix was included in a second PCR lasting about 7 to 12 cycles. A minimum of 2.5 million CDR3-containing paired-end reads was obtained for each sample. TCRdb re-analysed the 5' RACE reads in MiXCR, keeping a single row per CDR3 protein. The sample contains over a million distinct CDR3 sequences, around 39% of which appear only once. Unmatched junction bases numbered 3, after V lost 8 bases and J lost 3 bases. The CDR3 is made up of 13 amino acids. The germline V gene has CDR1 ENHRY and CDR2 SYGVKD. Findings and limits, study-wide: Researchers deemed the diversity estimates from one million T cells underestimates.

The V call is TRBV10-3, the J call TRBJ2-7; TRBD1 matches 11 bases. This clonotype was sampled from a woman aged 18-29 years in good health. The sequenced sample consisted of blood. CDR3 loop: CAIGTGGYYEQYF. As DNA, the CDR3 is TGTGCCATCGGGACAGGGGGGTACTACGAGCAGTACTTC.